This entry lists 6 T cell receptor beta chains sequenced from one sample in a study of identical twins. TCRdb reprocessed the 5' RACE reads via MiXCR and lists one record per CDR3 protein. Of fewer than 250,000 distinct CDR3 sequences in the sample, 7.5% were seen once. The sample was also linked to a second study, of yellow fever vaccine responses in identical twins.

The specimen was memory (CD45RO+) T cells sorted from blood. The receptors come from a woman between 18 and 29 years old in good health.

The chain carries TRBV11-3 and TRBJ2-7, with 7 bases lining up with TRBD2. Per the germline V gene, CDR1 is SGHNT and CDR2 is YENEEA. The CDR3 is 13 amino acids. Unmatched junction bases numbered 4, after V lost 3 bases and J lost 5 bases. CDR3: CASSFRRGDEQYF. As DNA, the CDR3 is TGTGCCAGCAGCTTTCGACGGGGGGACGAGCAGTACTTC. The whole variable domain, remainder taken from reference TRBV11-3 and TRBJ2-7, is EAGVVQSPRYKIIEKKQPVAFWCNPISGHNTLYWYLQNLGQGPELLIRYENEEAVDDSQLPKDRFSAERLKGVDSTLKIQPAELGDSAVYLCASSFRRGDEQYFGPGTRLTVT.

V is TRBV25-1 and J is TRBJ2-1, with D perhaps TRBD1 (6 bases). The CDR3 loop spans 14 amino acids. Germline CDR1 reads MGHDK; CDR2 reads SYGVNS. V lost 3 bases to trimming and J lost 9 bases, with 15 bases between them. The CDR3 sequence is CASSDTGYSPEQFF. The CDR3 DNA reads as TGTGCCAGCAGTGACACAGGGTATTCCCCTGAGCAGTTCTTC.

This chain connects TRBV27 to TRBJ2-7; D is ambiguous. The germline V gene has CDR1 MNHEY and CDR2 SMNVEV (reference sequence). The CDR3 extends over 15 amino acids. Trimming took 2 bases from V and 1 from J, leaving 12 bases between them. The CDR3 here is CASSLGSAASYEQYF. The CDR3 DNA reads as TGTGCCAGCAGTTTAGGCTCCGCCGCGTCCTACGAGCAGTACTTC.

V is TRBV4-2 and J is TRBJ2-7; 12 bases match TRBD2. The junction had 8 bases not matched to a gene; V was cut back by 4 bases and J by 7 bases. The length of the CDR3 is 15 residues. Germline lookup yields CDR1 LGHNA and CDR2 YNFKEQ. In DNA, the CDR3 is TGTGCCAGCAGCCGGACTAGCGGGGCGGAAATGGAGCAGTACTTC. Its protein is CASSRTSGAEMEQYF.

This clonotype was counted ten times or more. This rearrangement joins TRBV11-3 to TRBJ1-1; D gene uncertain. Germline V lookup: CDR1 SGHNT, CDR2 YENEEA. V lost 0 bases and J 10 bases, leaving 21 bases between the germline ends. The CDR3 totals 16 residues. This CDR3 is CASSLDFGTRCLPAFF. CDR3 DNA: TGTGCCAGCAGCTTAGATTTTGGCACGCGTTGTTTGCCAGCTTTCTTT.

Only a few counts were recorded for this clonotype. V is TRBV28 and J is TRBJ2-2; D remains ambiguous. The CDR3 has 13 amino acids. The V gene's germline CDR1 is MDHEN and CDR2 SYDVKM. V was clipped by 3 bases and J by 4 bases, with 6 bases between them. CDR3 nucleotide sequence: TGTGCCAGCAGTTTTGAAGTCACCGGGGAGCTGTTTTTT. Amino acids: CASSFEVTGELFF.